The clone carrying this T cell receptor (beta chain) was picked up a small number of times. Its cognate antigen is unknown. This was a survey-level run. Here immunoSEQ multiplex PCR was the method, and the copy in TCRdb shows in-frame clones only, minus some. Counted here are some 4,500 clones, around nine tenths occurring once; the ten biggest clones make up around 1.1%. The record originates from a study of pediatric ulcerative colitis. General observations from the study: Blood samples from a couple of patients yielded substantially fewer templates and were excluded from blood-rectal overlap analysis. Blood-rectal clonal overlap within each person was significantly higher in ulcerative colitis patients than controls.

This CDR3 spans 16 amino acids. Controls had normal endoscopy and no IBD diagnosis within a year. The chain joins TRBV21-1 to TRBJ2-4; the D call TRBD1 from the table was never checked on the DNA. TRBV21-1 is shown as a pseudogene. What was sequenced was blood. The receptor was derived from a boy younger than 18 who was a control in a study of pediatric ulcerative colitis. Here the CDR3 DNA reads TGTGCCAGCAGCAGAGACAGGGGGCTAGCTAAAAACATTCAGTACTTC. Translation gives CASSRDRGLAKNIQYF.